The clone carrying this TCR beta chain has a handful of counts. The target antigen is unknown. The length of the CDR3 is 15 residues. The V end lost 3 bases, the J end lost 4 bases, and 15 bases lay between the germline ends. Germline CDR1 LNHDA, CDR2 SQIVND (reference sequence). This sample was taken from a study of shared clonotypes between healthy human individuals. Study-wide results and caveats: Clonotypes that were shared across a handful of donors made up approximately 5% of naive CD4 clonotypes. Estimated richness was generally greater in naive than memory subsets. How much donors shared clonotypes was expected to be affected by sequencing depth.

It was at deep level that the assay was run. Sequencing was performed with immunoSEQ multiplex PCR; in TCRdb, only in-frame clones are kept and a portion is missing. The sample records fewer than 850,000 clones, roughly 70% being singletons. The chain links TRBV19 to TRBJ1-1; D may be TRBD1 (6 bases). The sequencing sample was made of memory CD4+ T cells sorted from blood. This sample's subset: CD45RA-negative fraction. The TCR originated in a woman aged 25-40 years in good health. The CDR3 loop reads CASSMPYGGPTEAFF. Written as DNA, the CDR3 is TGTGCCAGTAGTATGCCGTACGGGGGGCCCACTGAAGCTTTCTTT.